Listed here are 30 T cell receptor beta chains from one sample, sequenced in a study of shared clonotypes between healthy human individuals. The repertoire was sequenced with immunoSEQ multiplex PCR; TCRdb's copy has only in-frame clones and lacks some. This sample yields around 1.1 million clones, of which around three quarters are seen a single time; 0.5% to 0.65% belongs to the top ten. Input material: memory CD4+ T cells from PBMCs. As for subset: CD45RA-negative fraction. The receptor set was obtained from a man aged 18 to 35 in good health. Some clones in this sample may be carry-over from other donors' samples.

J is TRBJ1-2 and V is TRBV5-1; D unresolved. The CDR3 length is 14 residues. The ends were cut back, 0 bases at V and 7 bases at J, with 13 bases in the middle. The V gene's germline CDR1 is SGHRS and CDR2 YFSETQ. In nucleotides, the CDR3 is TGCGCCAGCAGCTTGGTTACAGCGAATACTGGCTACACCTTC. This gives the protein CASSLVTANTGYTF.

This chain joins TRBV6-5 and TRBJ2-1; maybe TRBD2 (6 bases). In germline, CDR1 is MNHEY, CDR2 SVGAGI. V was shortened by 7 bases and J by 10 bases, with 17 bases between the two germline ends. The CDR3 covers 13 residues. The CDR3: CASTNDPRGEQFF. The DNA of the CDR3 is TGTGCCAGCACCAACGACCCCCGGGGGGAGCAGTTCTTC.

The genes are TRBV30 and TRBJ2-3, with 10 bases matching TRBD2. The CDR3 loop spans 12 amino acids. With 8 bases clipped from V and 8 bases from J, the junction kept 7 bases outside the gene matches. Germline CDR1 and CDR2: GTSNPN and SVGIG (reference sequence). Here the CDR3 DNA reads TGTGCCCGCCATAGACTAGCGGGTACGCAGTATTTT. Protein: CARHRLAGTQYF.

Only one count was recorded for this clone. The chain uses TRBV5-1 and TRBJ2-3; TRBD1 matches at 9 bases. J gave up 8 bases and V 0 bases, and 7 bases lay outside the gene matches. The V gene's germline CDR1 is SGHRS and CDR2 YFSETQ. This CDR3 has 15 amino acids. DNA of the CDR3: TGCGCCAGCAGCTTGGATGGGACAGGGTTTCGTACGCAGTATTTT. Its protein is CASSLDGTGFRTQYF.

CDR3 region: CASSPPGQGREKLFF. CDR3 bases: TGTGCCAGCAGTCCCCCGGGACAGGGGCGAGAAAAACTGTTTTTT. The rearrangement links TRBV6-5 to TRBJ1-4, with 10 bases fitting TRBD1. Germline V gene sequence: CDR1 MNHEY, CDR2 SVGAGI. Trimming took 5 bases from V and 8 from J; bases not matched to a gene: 8. This CDR3 is built from 15 residues.

The chain links TRBV7-9 to TRBJ2-2, with TRBD2 identical over 9 bases. Germline V gives CDR1 SEHNR, CDR2 FQNEAQ (reference sequence). This CDR3 comprises 16 residues. The J segment lost 5 bases and the V segment lost 8 bases, leaving 12 bases of the junction unmatched. The CDR3 is CASDRGSGRGTGELFF. CDR3 bases: TGTGCCAGCGATAGGGGTAGCGGGAGAGGGACCGGGGAGCTGTTTTTT.

This sequence joins TRBV7-3 and TRBJ2-3; a weak D match, TRBD2 (6 bases). Germline values: CDR1 SGHTA, CDR2 FQGTGA. This CDR3 spans 15 amino acids. V gave up 2 bases and J gave up 6 bases, with 15 bases separating them. As DNA, the CDR3 is TGTGCCAGCAGCTTACTTAGCGGTATGACCGATACGCAGTATTTT. Residues: CASSLLSGMTDTQYF.

The table lists this clone with a count of one. This chain links TRBV9 with TRBJ2-2, with 15 bases identical to TRBD2. J gave up 6 bases and V 4 bases, and 7 bases lay outside the gene matches. CDR3 length equals 17 residues. Per the germline V gene, CDR1 is SGDLS and CDR2 is YYNGEE. The CDR3 DNA reads as TGTGCCAGCAGCCCTCGGACTAGCGGGAGGGGGGCCGGGGAGCTGTTTTTT. Translating it yields CASSPRTSGRGAGELFF.

This clone was seen just once. V usage is TRBV28 and J usage is TRBJ2-7, with D possibly TRBD1 on 5 matching bases. This CDR3 contains 14 residues. Trimming took 5 bases from V and 3 from J, leaving 14 bases between them. Germline CDR1 reads MDHEN; CDR2 reads SYDVKM. CDR3 loop: CASSVHSRGYEQYF. The CDR3 DNA reads TGTGCCAGCAGTGTCCATTCAAGGGGCTACGAGCAGTACTTC.

The genes are TRBV10-3 and TRBJ1-2; TRBD1 matches at 8 bases. V gave up 7 bases and J gave up 3 bases; unmatched junction bases: 7. Germline V CDR1 and CDR2: ENHRY, SYGVKD. This CDR3 is 14 amino acids long. The CDR3 sequence: CAITQGAPDYGYTF. The CDR3, as DNA: TGTGCCATCACCCAGGGGGCGCCGGACTATGGCTACACCTTC.

This chain links TRBV4-1 with TRBJ2-1; unclear D gene. V lost 8 bases to trimming and J lost 3 bases, with 14 bases between them. Germline V gene data show CDR1 as MGHRA and CDR2 as YSYEKL. This CDR3 region has 14 residues. CDR3 sequence: CASGRARLYNEQFF. CDR3 bases: TGCGCCAGCGGCCGGGCCCGCCTCTACAATGAGCAGTTCTTC.

The rearrangement joins TRBV9 to TRBJ1-3; 9 bases are shared with TRBD1. J was trimmed by 3 bases and V by 3 bases; bases with no gene match: 13. This CDR3 has 18 amino acids. In germline, CDR1 is SGDLS, CDR2 YYNGEE. DNA for the CDR3: TGTGCCAGCAGCGCAACTTCGGGACAGGGAGGAAGTGGAAACACCATATATTTT. Its protein product is CASSATSGQGGSGNTIYF.

This chain links TRBV5-4 with TRBJ1-2, with 8 positions matching TRBD1. There are 13 residues in the CDR3. Germline CDR1 and CDR2: SGHNT and YYREEE (reference sequence). Trimming took 4 bases from V and 14 from J; bases not matched to a gene: 13. The CDR3 DNA reads TGTGCCAGCAGCCCAACGGACAGGGCGGTATCTACCTTC. Amino acids: CASSPTDRAVSTF.

In the case of this clone: A much larger clone is a single base away; this may be a read error. CDR3 sequence (DNA): TGTGCCAGCAGTCGACTAGCGGGAGGGCCCCACGAGCAGTACTTC. Its translation is CASSRLAGGPHEQYF. The chain combines TRBV2 with TRBJ2-7; 14 bases match TRBD2. Germline trimming cut 5 bases from V and 5 bases from J; bases unmatched to any gene: 5. This CDR3 contains 15 residues. Per germline, CDR1 SNHLY and CDR2 FYNNEI.

CDR3 coding DNA: TGCGCCAGCAGCCTAAATCCGGGACTAGCGGGAGTGAGAGAGACCCAGTACTTC. Its protein product is CASSLNPGLAGVRETQYF. The chain employs TRBV5-1 and TRBJ2-5; 14 bases align to TRBD2. CDR1 and CDR2 (germline): SGHRS, YFSETQ. The CDR3 has 18 amino acids. The V segment lost 4 bases and the J segment 4 bases; nucleotides outside the gene matches: 12.

This chain uses TRBV6-1 with TRBJ2-3; no clear D gene. Germline V lookup: CDR1 MNHNS, CDR2 SASEGT. The CDR3 totals 13 residues. The V gene lost 6 bases and the J gene lost 2 bases, with 9 bases spanning the gap. The CDR3 protein is CASRRTLTDTQYF. The CDR3 nucleotides are TGTGCCAGCAGAAGGACCCTCACAGATACGCAGTATTTT.

This clone was observed many times. In DNA form, the CDR3 reads TGTGCCAGTAGTATAGGGAACAGGGGGTACAATCAGCCCCAGCATTTT. The encoded protein is CASSIGNRGYNQPQHF. The chain couples TRBV19 to TRBJ1-5, with 8 nucleotides matching TRBD1. Unmatched junction bases numbered 5, after V lost 1 base and J lost 3 bases. There are 16 residues in the CDR3. Germline CDR1 is LNHDA and CDR2 is SQIVND (reference sequence).

The rearrangement joins TRBV5-1 to TRBJ2-3; 9 positions agree with TRBD2. V was clipped by 1 base and J by 1 base; unmatched bases: 1. This CDR3 region has 15 residues. Per the germline V gene, CDR1 is SGHRS and CDR2 is YFSETQ. The DNA of the CDR3 is TGCGCCAGCAGCTTGCGGACTAGCGGCACAGATACGCAGTATTTT. This translates into CASSLRTSGTDTQYF.

J is TRBJ2-4 and V is TRBV5-6, with D unclear. V shed 0 bases and J shed 0 bases, with 4 bases lying between them. In germline, CDR1 is SGHDT, CDR2 YYEEEE. This CDR3 comprises 14 residues. The CDR3 DNA sequence: TGTGCCAGCAGCTTGGGAGTAGCCAAAAACATTCAGTACTTC. Translated, it gives CASSLGVAKNIQYF.

CDR3 sequence reads: CASSLDGLAGTDTQYF. In nucleotides, the CDR3 is TGTGCCAGCAGCTTAGATGGGCTAGCTGGCACAGATACGCAGTATTTT. This rearrangement joins TRBV11-2 to TRBJ2-3; TRBD2 might be the D (5 bases). This CDR3 spans 16 amino acids. Germline V lookup: CDR1 SGHAT, CDR2 FQNNGV. Trimming removed 0 bases at V and 1 base at J, with 11 bases between.

This chain joins TRBV2 and TRBJ1-2; D gene uncertain. Germline CDR1 reads SNHLY; CDR2 reads FYNNEI. The CDR3 runs to 12 residues. V was clipped by 8 bases and J by 2 bases, with 9 bases between them. CDR3 bases: TGTGCCAGCTGCGGACTCAACTATGGCTACACCTTC. It codes for CASCGLNYGYTF.

This clone has just one count. The chain combines TRBV5-1 with TRBJ2-7; TRBD2 agrees at 7 bases. The length of the CDR3 is 16 residues. Trimming cost V 6 bases and J 2 bases; bases outside gene matches: 14. The germline gives CDR1 SGHRS, CDR2 YFSETQ. The CDR3 coding sequence is TGCGCCAGCACCCCCCTGGCTAGCGGTACAGCCTACGAGCAGTACTTC. Translation: CASTPLASGTAYEQYF.

The chain combines TRBV5-1 with TRBJ2-3; possibly TRBD1 or TRBD2 for D (7 bases each). This CDR3 is 12 amino acids long. CDR1 SGHRS and CDR2 YFSETQ come from the germline V gene. V dropped 4 bases and J dropped 8 bases, with 11 bases sitting between them. The CDR3 protein is CASSPRGGTQYF. In DNA, the CDR3 is TGCGCCAGCAGCCCCAGGGGGGGTACGCAGTATTTT.

The CDR3 region is CASSWGSGGKLFF. The DNA of the CDR3 is TGTGCCAGCAGTTGGGGGTCGGGCGGAAAACTGTTTTTT. The V call is TRBV27, the J call TRBJ1-4, with D possibly matching TRBD1 (5 bases). The length of the CDR3 is 13 residues. With 4 bases removed from V and 10 bases from J, the gap between germline ends came to 13 bases. Germline loops: CDR1 MNHEY, CDR2 SMNVEV (reference sequence).

This clone was recorded once. In DNA, the CDR3 is TGCGCCAGCAGCTTGGACTGGGGCCATGAGCAGTTCTTC. Residues: CASSLDWGHEQFF. This chain joins TRBV5-1 and TRBJ2-1; D is perhaps TRBD1 (5 bases). Trimming left V 0 bases short and J 8 bases short, with 9 bases between. The CDR3 has 13 residues. Germline lookup yields CDR1 SGHRS and CDR2 YFSETQ. Filled out from reference TRBV5-1 and TRBJ2-1, the complete variable domain reads KAGVTQTPRYLIKTRGQQVTLSCSPISGHRSVSWYQQTPGQGLQFLFEYFSETQRNKGNFPGRFSGRQFSNSRSEMNVSTLELGDSALYLCASSLDWGHEQFFGPGTRLTVL.

The rearrangement links TRBV5-1 to TRBJ2-3; tentatively, D is TRBD2 (6 bases). The CDR3 runs to 15 residues. From germline, CDR1 is SGHRS and CDR2 YFSETQ. With 4 bases removed from V and 4 bases from J, the gap between germline ends came to 16 bases. CDR3 residues: CASSKTGSGADTQYF. CDR3 DNA sequence: TGCGCCAGCAGCAAAACCGGGAGTGGCGCAGATACGCAGTATTTT.

V and J are TRBV10-3 and TRBJ1-3, with no clear D. The V end lost 5 bases, the J end lost 3 bases, and 11 bases lay between the germline ends. Germline lookup yields CDR1 ENHRY and CDR2 SYGVKD. The CDR3 loop spans 14 amino acids. The CDR3 spells CAISPSQIGNTIYF. The CDR3 nucleotides are TGTGCCATCAGTCCAAGTCAGATTGGAAACACCATATATTTT.

This clone was picked up one time. CDR3: CASSFGRLGEQYF. In nucleotides, the CDR3 is TGTGCCAGCAGCTTTGGCAGGCTTGGCGAGCAGTACTTC. V and J are TRBV7-6 and TRBJ2-7; no clear D gene. The CDR3 is 13 residues long. Germline V gene data show CDR1 as SGHVS and CDR2 as FNYEAQ. Trimming left V 3 bases short and J 6 bases short, with 12 bases between.

The rearrangement uses TRBV6-5 and TRBJ1-2; D may be TRBD1 (6 bases). The CDR3 covers 16 residues. V was trimmed by 0 bases and J by 6 bases, leaving 17 bases between them. From germline, CDR1 is MNHEY and CDR2 SVGAGI. The CDR3 spells CASSYSTPRGGHGYTF. The CDR3 DNA reads as TGTGCCAGCAGTTACTCCACCCCCAGGGGAGGGCATGGCTACACCTTC.

The chain has TRBV5-1 and TRBJ2-4, with D possibly matching TRBD1 (6 bases). The germline V and J ends were trimmed by 4 bases and 8 bases, with 16 bases remaining between them. This CDR3 is 14 amino acids long. The germline CDR1 and CDR2 sequences are SGHRS and YFSETQ. The CDR3 coding sequence is TGCGCCAGCAGCCAAAACAGGGTCTGGGACATTCAGTACTTC. This codes for CASSQNRVWDIQYF.